These 20 T cell receptor beta chains originate from one sample sequenced in a study of T cell repertoires in cytomegalovirus infection. TCRdb used MiXCR to reprocess the reads, holding one entry per CDR3 protein. The sample has about 900,000 distinct CDR3 sequences; about a third are singletons. Which antigens these TCRs recognize remains unknown. This specimen consisted of cultured CD8+ T cells from PBMCs, obtained from culture after CMV antigen stimulation. These receptors all come from a human donor in good health (CMV status not recorded). Some clones in this sample may be carry-over from other donors' samples.

The J gene is TRBJ2-1, the V gene TRBV4-2; D may be TRBD1 or TRBD2 (5 bases each). The CDR3 is 16 amino acids. CDR1 and CDR2 from the germline V gene are LGHNA and YNFKEQ. V was cut by 4 bases and J by 7 bases, with 20 bases left in between. DNA for the CDR3: TGTGCCAGCAGCCTATCTATCGGGGCACTAGGGAATGAGCAGTTCTTC. It yields the protein CASSLSIGALGNEQFF.

This clonotype was detected many times. The rearrangement links TRBV7-2 to TRBJ2-7; 7 bases map to TRBD1. The CDR3 is 13 residues long. After removal of 5 bases from V and 0 bases from J, the junction contained 1 base not matched to a gene. Germline V CDR1 and CDR2: SGHTA, FQGNSA. The CDR3 loop reads CASSAGGSYEQYV. The CDR3 bases are TGTGCCAGCAGCGCAGGGGGCTCCTACGAGCAGTACGTC.

This clonotype has only a few counts. The V call is TRBV7-9, the J call TRBJ2-4; 8 bases match TRBD1. The CDR3 is 13 amino acids. The V and J ends lost 5 bases and 16 bases, in that order; junction bases with no gene match: 13. Looked up from germline, CDR1 is SEHNR and CDR2 is FQNEAQ (reference sequence). The CDR3 loop reads CASSRLDRGGRYF. CDR3 nucleotides: TGTGCCAGCAGCCGACTAGACAGGGGAGGTCGTTACTTC.

The rearrangement uses TRBV6-5 and TRBJ2-2, with 9 nucleotides matching TRBD2. Germline V gives CDR1 MNHEY, CDR2 SVGAGI. The CDR3 totals 17 residues. V trimming: 2 bases; J trimming: 1 base; junction bases outside the gene matches: 5. This CDR3 is CASSYPPSGVNTGELFF. CDR3 coding DNA: TGTGCCAGCAGTTACCCCCCTAGCGGGGTGAACACCGGGGAGCTGTTTTTT.

This clonotype was detected only a few times. The chain is built from TRBV6-1 and TRBJ2-5; 9 bases align to TRBD2. The V gene's germline CDR1 is MNHNS and CDR2 SASEGT. With 5 bases clipped from V and 6 bases from J, the junction kept 13 bases outside the gene matches. CDR3 length equals 16 residues. The CDR3 DNA reads TGTGCCAGCAGTTTGAAGTTCGCGGGGGGGCACCAGACCCAGTACTTC. This encodes CASSLKFAGGHQTQYF.

This clonotype was counted only a few times. The chain links TRBV7-6 to TRBJ2-7, with TRBD2 matching over 8 bases. Germline V gene lookup returns CDR1 SGHVS and CDR2 FNYEAQ. The CDR3 totals 14 residues. The V gene end was trimmed by 5 bases and the J gene end by 5 bases; junction bases not matched to a gene: 8. The CDR3 protein is CASSLPAGGHEQYF. CDR3 nucleotide sequence: TGTGCCAGCAGCCTACCCGCGGGGGGCCACGAGCAGTACTTC.

The gene calls are TRBV7-6 and TRBJ2-3; no clear D. This CDR3 spans 15 amino acids. V was shortened by 5 bases and J by 4 bases, with 16 bases between the two germline ends. CDR1 SGHVS and CDR2 FNYEAQ come from the germline V gene. Here the CDR3 reads CASSARVDTPDTQYF. In nucleotides, the CDR3 is TGTGCCAGCAGCGCCCGTGTGGATACCCCAGATACGCAGTATTTT.

The chain carries TRBV11-3 and TRBJ2-1; TRBD1 agrees at 8 bases. This CDR3 contains 15 residues. Germline CDR1 reads SGHNT; CDR2 reads YENEEA. V lost 5 bases, J lost 2 bases, and 5 bases stayed unmatched. The CDR3 protein is CASSRDRGTYNEQFF. The CDR3 DNA sequence: TGTGCCAGCAGCCGTGACAGGGGCACCTACAATGAGCAGTTCTTC.

There are a few counts of this clonotype. The chain carries TRBV12-3 or TRBV12-4 and TRBJ2-1, with 10 bases fitting TRBD2. The V and J ends lost 3 bases and 1 base, in that order; junction bases with no gene match: 3. The CDR3 totals 16 residues. CDR3 in amino acids: CASSFQLAGSYNEQFF. As DNA, the CDR3 is TGTGCCAGCAGTTTCCAACTAGCGGGATCCTACAATGAGCAGTTCTTC.

This clonotype was observed a few times. This chain joins TRBV6-2 or TRBV6-3 and TRBJ1-2; D remains ambiguous. V dropped 2 bases and J dropped 10 bases, with 20 bases sitting between them. The CDR3 is 15 residues long. CDR1 is MNHEY, CDR2 SVGEGT, per germline. In DNA, the CDR3 is TGTGCCAGCAGTTACCACAGCGGGCCATCGTCCGACTACACCTTC. Translating gives CASSYHSGPSSDYTF.

The CDR3 DNA follows: TGTGCCAGCAGCCCTGGGACTAGCGGGGGTCATAGCTCCTACAATGAGCAGTTCTTC. Amino acids: CASSPGTSGGHSSYNEQFF. The chain has TRBV3-1 and TRBJ2-1; 14 bases fit TRBD2. J lost 0 bases, V lost 4 bases, and 8 bases had no gene match. This CDR3 comprises 19 residues. Germline CDR1 and CDR2: LGHDT and YNNKEL (reference sequence).

The J gene is TRBJ2-1, the V gene TRBV11-2; D is perhaps TRBD1 (6 bases). Trimming stripped 5 bases from V and 0 bases from J, with 17 bases between. The CDR3 is 17 amino acids. From germline, CDR1 is SGHAT and CDR2 FQNNGV. As DNA, the CDR3 is TGTGCCAGCAGCCCAGGGGTGGTCGGGCGCTCCTACAATGAGCAGTTCTTC. Translated, it gives CASSPGVVGRSYNEQFF.

This clonotype turned up a few times. The rearrangement joins TRBV27 to TRBJ2-1; D call uncertain. Germline V gene sequence: CDR1 MNHEY, CDR2 SMNVEV (reference sequence). Trimming shortened V by 8 bases and J by 7 bases, and 9 bases separated the two germline ends. This CDR3 contains 11 residues. The CDR3 coding sequence is TGTGCCAGCGGTGAATTGAATGAGCAGTTCTTC. Translation gives CASGELNEQFF.

A word on this clonotype: This clone may be a read error of a much larger clone one base away. This chain uses TRBV5-4 with TRBJ2-5, with D uncertain. Germline V lookup: CDR1 SGHNT, CDR2 YYREEE (reference sequence). The CDR3 is 14 residues long. This chain's CDR3 is CANSLAGAVTAQYF. Written as DNA, the CDR3 is TGTGCCAACAGCTTGGCCGGAGCCGTCACGGCCCAGTACTTC.

This clonotype was seen at least ten times. The chain uses TRBV7-6 and TRBJ2-4; 9 bases fit TRBD1. The CDR3 spans 14 residues. V lost 2 bases, J lost 5 bases, and 1 base stayed unmatched. Germline loops: CDR1 SGHVS, CDR2 FNYEAQ. The CDR3 region has the DNA TGTGCCAGCAGCTTACGGGACAGGGAAAACATTCAGTACTTC. This codes for CASSLRDRENIQYF.

V usage is TRBV14 and J usage is TRBJ1-1, with D perhaps matching TRBD1 (6 bases). The CDR3 is 19 amino acids. Germline V gives CDR1 SGHDN, CDR2 FVKESK. Trimming shortened V by 2 bases and J by 0 bases, and 22 bases separated the two germline ends. The chain's CDR3 is CASSQIGGAGALMNTEAFF. The CDR3 DNA reads as TGTGCCAGCAGCCAAATTGGGGGCGCGGGTGCACTGATGAACACTGAAGCTTTCTTT.

This clonotype was counted only a few times. The chain uses TRBV7-2 and TRBJ2-1, with TRBD1 identical over 7 bases. This CDR3 contains 17 residues. Germline CDR1 is SGHTA and CDR2 is FQGNSA. With V trimmed by 5 bases and J by 0 bases, 10 bases remained unmatched. CDR3 sequence (DNA): TGTGCCAGCAGCCTCCGGGACAGCATAAACTCCTACAATGAGCAGTTCTTC. This encodes CASSLRDSINSYNEQFF.

CDR3 sequence reads: CASSLAIRDVGMNTEAFF. As DNA, the CDR3 is TGTGCCAGCAGCTTAGCAATCAGGGATGTGGGTATGAACACTGAAGCTTTCTTT. The genes are TRBV7-6 and TRBJ1-1, with D possibly matching TRBD1 (5 bases). The germline V gene has CDR1 SGHVS and CDR2 FNYEAQ. This CDR3 comprises 18 residues. Trimming removed 0 bases at V and 0 bases at J, with 17 bases between.

This clonotype was found a few times. The chain links TRBV12-5 to TRBJ2-1; D possibly corresponds to TRBD2 (6 bases). This CDR3 region has 14 residues. Germline V gene data show CDR1 as LGHNT and CDR2 as FRNRAP. V lost 1 base, J lost 6 bases, and 10 bases lay in between. CDR3 coding DNA: TGTGCTAGTGGTTTGGGGGGGGTGTTCAATGAGCAGTTCTTC. Its translation: CASGLGGVFNEQFF.

The rearrangement links TRBV4-2 to TRBJ1-5, with a weak D call TRBD1 (5 bases). The V and J ends lost 0 bases and 2 bases respectively, with 11 bases between them. This CDR3 has 16 amino acids. CDR1 is LGHNA, CDR2 YNFKEQ, per germline. For the CDR3, the DNA is TGTGCCAGCAGCCAAGATCTGGGGGATGGCAATCAGCCCCAGCATTTT. It translates to CASSQDLGDGNQPQHF.